Shown below are 6 T cell receptor beta chains from a single sample sequenced in a study of response to subunit inactivated influenza vaccine. One entry per CDR3 protein results from TCRdb running MiXCR on the RT-PCR reads. The table includes more than 600,000 distinct CDR3 sequences, less than 20% detected once. The sample consisted of PBMCs from blood, taken around 5 days after vaccination. The receptors were sampled from a man aged 50 or older who received an inactivated influenza vaccine.

The chain is built from TRBV15 and TRBJ2-2, with 8 bases that match TRBD1. After removal of 0 bases from V and 3 bases from J, the junction contained 6 bases not matched to a gene. In germline, CDR1 is LNHNV, CDR2 YYDKDF (reference sequence). This CDR3 has 17 amino acids. Here the CDR3 DNA reads TGTGCCACCAGCAGAGATCTAGGACAGGGAGACACCGGGGAGCTGTTTTTT. Translating gives CATSRDLGQGDTGELFF.

The V and J genes are TRBV20-1 and TRBJ2-3, with D unresolved. Germline V lookup: CDR1 DFQATT, CDR2 SNEGSKA (reference sequence). The V end lost 1 base, the J end lost 2 bases, and 10 bases lay between the germline ends. CDR3 length equals 14 residues. CDR3 bases: TGCAGTGCTAGAGGGAACAGCTACACAGATACGCAGTATTTT. This gives the protein CSARGNSYTDTQYF.

This clonotype was found a few times. This rearrangement joins TRBV27 to TRBJ2-5; D may be TRBD1 or TRBD2 (6 bases each). CDR3 length equals 14 residues. V was trimmed by 5 bases and J by 7 bases, leaving 17 bases between them. The germline V gene encodes CDR1 MNHEY and CDR2 SMNVEV (reference sequence). The CDR3 loop reads CASSSAGGRGTQYF. Here the CDR3 DNA reads TGTGCCAGCAGTAGCGCCGGGGGCAGGGGGACCCAGTACTTC.

This clonotype has a handful of counts. V usage is TRBV4-3 and J usage is TRBJ2-5; D tentatively fits TRBD1 or TRBD2 (5 bases each). The V end lost 1 base, the J end lost 5 bases, and 11 bases lay between the germline ends. The CDR3 loop spans 14 amino acids. CDR1 is LGHNA, CDR2 YSLEER, per germline. The CDR3 region is CASSQVVGPETQYF. The CDR3 nucleotides read TGCGCCAGCAGCCAAGTTGTGGGACCGGAGACCCAGTACTTC.

This chain connects TRBV20-1 to TRBJ2-5, with 7 bases identical to TRBD1. Germline loops: CDR1 DFQATT, CDR2 SNEGSKA (reference sequence). The CDR3 consists of 14 residues. J lost 2 bases, V lost 6 bases, and 9 bases had no gene match. This CDR3 reads CSAFLGTAQETQYF. The CDR3 nucleotides read TGCAGTGCCTTTCTCGGGACAGCACAAGAGACCCAGTACTTC.

This clonotype was recorded at least ten times. This chain links TRBV12-3 or TRBV12-4 with TRBJ2-1; 10 bases line up with TRBD2. V lost 2 bases and J lost 9; bases outside the gene matches: 1. This CDR3 region has 13 residues. For the CDR3, the DNA is TGTGCCAGCAGTTTACTAGCGGGGGTTGAGCAGTTCTTC. Residues: CASSLLAGVEQFF.